This passage covers 20 T cell receptor beta chains from one sample sequenced in a study of blood T cell repertoires in COVID-19. Libraries were prepared by immunoSEQ multiplex PCR; TCRdb keeps only in-frame clonotypes and omits some of them. The sample lists about 75,000 clones; 85% to 90% were seen once. The sample consisted of peripheral blood. Every receptor here comes from a human donor in a cohort sampled during active COVID-19.

The CDR3 nucleotides are TGTGCCTGGAGTGTACCCTCTAACTCTGGAAACACCATATATTTT. Amino acid sequence: CAWSVPSNSGNTIYF. The chain carries TRBV30 and TRBJ1-3; D unclear. Looked up from germline, CDR1 is GTSNPN and CDR2 is SVGIG (reference sequence). This CDR3 comprises 15 residues. The V gene lost 0 bases and the J gene lost 0 bases, with 9 bases spanning the gap.

J is TRBJ2-1 and V is TRBV4-1, with D maybe TRBD2 (6 bases). CDR3 length: 18 amino acids. Germline CDR1 MGHRA, CDR2 YSYEKL. V dropped 3 bases and J dropped 0 bases, with 18 bases sitting between them. The CDR3 loop reads CASSQWTMMSASYNEQFF. The CDR3 DNA reads as TGCGCCAGCAGCCAGTGGACTATGATGTCTGCCTCCTACAATGAGCAGTTCTTC.

The rearrangement links TRBV18 to TRBJ1-2, with D perhaps TRBD1 (6 bases). The CDR3 runs 15 residues. Per the germline V gene, CDR1 is KGHSH and CDR2 is LQKENI. V was trimmed by 1 base and J by 4 bases, leaving 13 bases between them. This chain's CDR3 is CASSPLGGALYGYTF. The CDR3 DNA reads TGTGCCAGCTCACCACTGGGGGGGGCCCTCTATGGCTACACCTTC.

This chain links TRBV27 with TRBJ2-3, with 7 positions matching TRBD1. The junction had 9 bases not matched to a gene; V was cut back by 6 bases and J by 3 bases. The germline V gene encodes CDR1 MNHEY and CDR2 SMNVEV (reference sequence). There are 15 residues in the CDR3. In nucleotides, the CDR3 is TGTGCCAGCAGAAACTCGCCCAGGGGGACAGATACGCAGTATTTT. Its protein is CASRNSPRGTDTQYF.

The CDR3 sequence: CSVGAGTGGSMALATEAFF. The CDR3 DNA is TGCAGCGTGGGAGCCGGGACAGGGGGCTCGATGGCCTTAGCCACTGAAGCTTTCTTT. The rearrangement uses TRBV29-1 and TRBJ1-1; 12 bases are a match to TRBD1. This CDR3 has 19 amino acids. J lost 4 bases, V lost 6 bases, and 21 bases had no gene match. Germline V gene sequence: CDR1 SQVTM, CDR2 ANQGSEA.

J is TRBJ2-2 and V is TRBV6-2 or TRBV6-3, with D unresolved. The CDR3 length is 14 residues. From germline, CDR1 is MNHEY and CDR2 SVGEGT. The ends were cut back, 2 bases at V and 4 bases at J, with 8 bases in the middle. The CDR3 DNA reads as TGTGCCAGCAGTTACATCCTAACCACCGGGGAGCTGTTTTTT. Translation gives CASSYILTTGELFF.

The chain carries TRBV11-2 and TRBJ1-3; the match to TRBD1 covers 8 bases. Germline CDR1 reads SGHAT; CDR2 reads FQNNGV. J was trimmed by 6 bases and V by 6 bases; bases with no gene match: 7. The length of the CDR3 is 14 residues. CDR3 residues: CASRHTGGENTIYF. The CDR3 DNA follows: TGTGCCAGCAGGCACACAGGGGGTGAAAACACCATATATTTT.

V is TRBV9 and J is TRBJ2-1, with 10 bases identical to TRBD1. J gave up 6 bases and V 3 bases, and 9 bases lay outside the gene matches. Germline V gene sequence: CDR1 SGDLS, CDR2 YYNGEE. The CDR3 has 16 amino acids. DNA for the CDR3: TGTGCCAGCAGCGAGAGGGACAGGGGAGGCTCCAATGAGCAGTTCTTC. This codes for CASSERDRGGSNEQFF.

The rearrangement joins TRBV3-1 (or the pseudogene TRBV3-2) to TRBJ2-7; 11 positions match TRBD2. Germline-derived CDR1 and CDR2 are LGHDT and YNNKEL (reference sequence). The length of the CDR3 is 15 residues. Trimming took 3 bases from V and 0 from J; bases not matched to a gene: 1. The CDR3 bases are TGTGCCAGCAGCCAGGGGACTAGCGGCTCCTACGAGCAGTACTTC. Translation: CASSQGTSGSYEQYF.

This rearrangement joins TRBV5-1 to TRBJ2-2, with 7 bases aligning to TRBD2. The CDR3 length is 16 residues. Germline trimming cut 4 bases from V and 2 bases from J; bases unmatched to any gene: 8. Per the germline V gene, CDR1 is SGHRS and CDR2 is YFSETQ. CDR3 region: CASSREVQGNTGELFF. DNA of the CDR3: TGCGCCAGCAGCCGGGAGGTTCAGGGAAACACCGGGGAGCTGTTTTTT.

The chain couples TRBV7-2 to TRBJ2-5; 8 nucleotides agree with TRBD2. The CDR3 covers 17 residues. Germline loops: CDR1 SGHTA, CDR2 FQGNSA. With 4 bases clipped from V and 5 bases from J, the junction kept 15 bases outside the gene matches. The CDR3 loop reads CASSSLGGAGEGETQYF. CDR3 DNA sequence: TGTGCCAGCAGCTCCTTAGGGGGAGCGGGGGAGGGGGAGACCCAGTACTTC.

The chain recombines TRBV15 with TRBJ2-1; 8 positions match TRBD2. Germline V gives CDR1 LNHNV, CDR2 YYDKDF (reference sequence). The CDR3 sequence is 18 residues long. V was clipped by 1 base and J by 10 bases; unmatched bases: 18. The CDR3 sequence is CATSRVPPGSGARWEQFF. DNA for the CDR3: TGTGCCACCAGCAGAGTTCCGCCTGGTAGCGGGGCTCGGTGGGAGCAGTTCTTC. Full variable domain (remainder filled in from reference TRBV15 and TRBJ2-1): DAMVIQNPRYQVTQFGKPVTLSCSQTLNHNVMYWYQQKSSQAPKLLFHYYDKDFNNEADTPDNFQSRRPNTSFCFLDIRSPGLGDTAMYLCATSRVPPGSGARWEQFFGPGTRLTVL.

V usage is TRBV7-2 and J usage is TRBJ1-3, with no clear D. Trimming left V 6 bases short and J 0 bases short, with 6 bases between. The CDR3 is 13 amino acids. CDR1 and CDR2 from the germline V gene are SGHTA and FQGNSA. Here the CDR3 reads CASSRSSGNTIYF. The DNA of the CDR3 is TGTGCCAGCAGTCGGTCCTCTGGAAACACCATATATTTT.

The chain has TRBV28 and TRBJ2-3; 8 bases line up with TRBD2. Germline trimming cut 4 bases from V and 3 bases from J; bases unmatched to any gene: 9. The CDR3 spans 16 residues. Germline V gene data show CDR1 as MDHEN and CDR2 as SYDVKM. The DNA of the CDR3 is TGTGCCAGCAGTTCCCTCGGGAGGGGGTCGACAGATACGCAGTATTTT. Its translation is CASSSLGRGSTDTQYF.

The V gene is TRBV21-1, the J gene TRBJ2-3; no DNA check was done on the table's D call, TRBD1. TRBV21-1 is described as a pseudogene. CDR3 length equals 19 residues. The CDR3 protein is CASSKDWTGGRILWDTQYF. CDR3 nucleotide sequence: TGTGCCAGCAGCAAAGACTGGACAGGGGGGCGCATCCTCTGGGATACGCAGTATTTT.

This sequence joins TRBV4-3 and TRBJ2-2, with 9 nucleotides matching TRBD1. CDR3 size: 15 residues. After removal of 4 bases from V and 4 bases from J, the junction contained 4 bases not matched to a gene. CDR1 and CDR2 (germline): LGHNA, YSLEER. CDR3 protein: CASSPGQGFTGELFF. Written as DNA, the CDR3 is TGCGCCAGCAGCCCCGGACAGGGGTTCACCGGGGAGCTGTTTTTT.

This clone was detected only a few times. The chain combines TRBV6-5 with TRBJ1-4; 7 bases line up with TRBD1. J was trimmed by 11 bases and V by 4 bases; bases with no gene match: 4. Germline V gives CDR1 MNHEY, CDR2 SVGAGI. The CDR3 contains 12 residues. CDR3 nucleotides: TGTGCCAGCAGTTCGACAGGGCGGAAACTGTTTTTT. Its translation: CASSSTGRKLFF.

The J gene is TRBJ2-5, the V gene TRBV18, with D maybe TRBD1 (5 bases). This CDR3 region has 13 residues. Germline assignment: CDR1 KGHSH and CDR2 LQKENI. V was trimmed by 2 bases and J by 7 bases, leaving 11 bases between them. The CDR3 reads CASSPWQGLTQYF. Here the CDR3 DNA reads TGTGCCAGCTCACCATGGCAGGGTTTGACCCAGTACTTC.

V usage is TRBV11-3 and J usage is TRBJ1-1; 9 nucleotides agree with TRBD1. This CDR3 is 16 amino acids long. Germline loops: CDR1 SGHNT, CDR2 YENEEA. The trim removed 3 bases at V and 2 bases at J, leaving 7 bases unmatched. CDR3 DNA sequence: TGTGCCAGCAGCTTCGCCGGGACAGGGAGCAACACTGAAGCTTTCTTT. It translates to CASSFAGTGSNTEAFF.

This chain uses TRBV4-3 with TRBJ1-1, with TRBD1 as a possible D gene (5 bases). The V end lost 1 base, the J end lost 5 bases, and 17 bases lay between the germline ends. This CDR3 is built from 16 residues. CDR1 is LGHNA and CDR2 is YSLEER in the germline V gene. CDR3 sequence: CASSQVGGVQVTEAFF. The CDR3 DNA follows: TGCGCCAGCAGCCAAGTCGGGGGGGTACAGGTAACTGAAGCTTTCTTT.